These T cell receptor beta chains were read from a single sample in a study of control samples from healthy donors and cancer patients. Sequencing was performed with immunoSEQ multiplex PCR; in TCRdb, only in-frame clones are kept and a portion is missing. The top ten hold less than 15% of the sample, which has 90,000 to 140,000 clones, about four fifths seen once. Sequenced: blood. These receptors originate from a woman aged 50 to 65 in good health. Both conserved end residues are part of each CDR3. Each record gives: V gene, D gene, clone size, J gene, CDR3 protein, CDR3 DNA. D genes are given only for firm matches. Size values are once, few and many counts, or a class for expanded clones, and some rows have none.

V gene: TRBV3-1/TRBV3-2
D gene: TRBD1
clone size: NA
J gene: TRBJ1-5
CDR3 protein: CASSNRDRGSNQPQHF
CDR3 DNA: TGTGCCAGCAGCAACCGGGACAGGGGGAGCAATCAGCCCCAGCATTTT

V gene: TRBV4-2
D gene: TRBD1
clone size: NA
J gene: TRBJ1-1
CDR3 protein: CASSQGTGQANTEAFF
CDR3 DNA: TGTGCCAGCAGCCAAGGCACGGGACAGGCGAACACTGAAGCTTTCTTT

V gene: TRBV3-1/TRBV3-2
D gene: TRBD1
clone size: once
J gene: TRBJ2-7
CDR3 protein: CASSQDWTGSHEQYF
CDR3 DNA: TGTGCCAGCAGCCAAGATTGGACAGGGTCACACGAGCAGTACTTC

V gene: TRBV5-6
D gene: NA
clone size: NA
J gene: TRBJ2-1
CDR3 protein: CASSSGSGTRYNEQFF
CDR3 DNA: TGTGCCAGCAGTAGCGGCTCGGGGACAAGATACAATGAGCAGTTCTTC

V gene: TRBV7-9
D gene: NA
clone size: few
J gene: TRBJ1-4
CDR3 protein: CASSPYRDEEKLFF
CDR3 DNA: TGTGCCAGCAGCCCTTACAGGGATGAAGAAAAACTGTTTTTT

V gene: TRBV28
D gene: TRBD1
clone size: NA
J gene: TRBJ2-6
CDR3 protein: CASSYGQAGANVLTF
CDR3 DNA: TGTGCCAGCAGTTACGGACAGGCTGGGGCCAACGTCCTGACTTTC

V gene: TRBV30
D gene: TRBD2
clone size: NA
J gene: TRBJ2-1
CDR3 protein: CAWSQTSGPYNEQFF
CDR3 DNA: TGTGCCTGGAGTCAAACTAGCGGCCCCTACAATGAGCAGTTCTTC

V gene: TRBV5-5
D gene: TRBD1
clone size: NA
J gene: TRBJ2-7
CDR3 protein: CASSSASQGFDEQYF
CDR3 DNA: TGTGCCAGCAGCTCAGCCTCACAGGGGTTCGACGAGCAGTACTTC

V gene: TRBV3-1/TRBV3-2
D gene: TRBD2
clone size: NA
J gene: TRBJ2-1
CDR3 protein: CASSQDPRWSGGVYNEQFF
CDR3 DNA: TGTGCCAGCAGCCAAGATCCCAGATGGAGCGGGGGAGTATACAATGAGCAGTTCTTC

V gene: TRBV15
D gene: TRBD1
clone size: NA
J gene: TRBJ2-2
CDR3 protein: CATSRRQGASTGELFF
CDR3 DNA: TGTGCCACCAGCAGAAGACAGGGGGCGAGCACCGGGGAGCTGTTTTTT

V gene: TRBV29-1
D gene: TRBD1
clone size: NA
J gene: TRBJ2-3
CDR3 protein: CSVLRQGVADTQYF
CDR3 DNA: TGCAGCGTTTTGCGACAGGGGGTAGCAGATACGCAGTATTTT

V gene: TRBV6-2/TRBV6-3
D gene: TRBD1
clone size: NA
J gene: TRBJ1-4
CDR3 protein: CASSVDRATNEKLFF
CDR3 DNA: TGTGCCAGCAGCGTTGACAGGGCAACTAATGAAAAACTGTTTTTT

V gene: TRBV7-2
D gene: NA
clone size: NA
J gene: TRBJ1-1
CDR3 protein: CASSFGLGNTEAFF
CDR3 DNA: TGTGCCAGCAGCTTTGGACTAGGGAACACTGAAGCTTTCTTT

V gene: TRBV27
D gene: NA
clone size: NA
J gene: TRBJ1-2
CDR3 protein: CASSFGRVDGYTF
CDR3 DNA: TGTGCCAGCAGTTTCGGCAGGGTGGATGGCTACACCTTC

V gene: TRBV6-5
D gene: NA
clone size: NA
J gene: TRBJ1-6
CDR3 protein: CASREGGAHNSPLHF
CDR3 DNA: TGTGCCAGCAGGGAGGGGGGGGCGCACAATTCACCCCTCCACTTT

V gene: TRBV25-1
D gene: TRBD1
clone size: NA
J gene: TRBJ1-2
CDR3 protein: CASSESGTGRVYTF
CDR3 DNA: TGTGCCAGCAGTGAGAGCGGGACAGGAAGGGTTTACACCTTC

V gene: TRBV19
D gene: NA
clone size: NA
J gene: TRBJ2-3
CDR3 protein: CASSIRRAADTQYF
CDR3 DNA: TGTGCCAGTAGTATTAGGAGGGCGGCAGATACGCAGTATTTT

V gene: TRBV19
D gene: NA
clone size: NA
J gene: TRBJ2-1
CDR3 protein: CASSSNRVGEQFF
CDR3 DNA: TGTGCCAGTAGTAGTAACAGGGTAGGGGAGCAGTTCTTC

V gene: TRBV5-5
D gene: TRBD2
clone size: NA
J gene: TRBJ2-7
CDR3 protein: CASSSSTSKFYEQYF
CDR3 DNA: TGTGCCAGCAGCTCCTCGACTAGCAAGTTTTACGAGCAGTACTTC

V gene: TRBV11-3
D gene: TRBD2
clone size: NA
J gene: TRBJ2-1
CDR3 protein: CASSPRLAGHNEQFF
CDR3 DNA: TGTGCCAGCAGCCCCCGACTAGCGGGGCACAATGAGCAGTTCTTC

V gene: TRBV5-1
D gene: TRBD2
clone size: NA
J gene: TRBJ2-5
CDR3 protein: CASSSSGASQETQYF
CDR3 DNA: TGCGCCAGCAGCTCTAGCGGGGCAAGCCAAGAGACCCAGTACTTC

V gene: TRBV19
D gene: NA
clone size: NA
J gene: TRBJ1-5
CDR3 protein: CASSISQGPGQPQHF
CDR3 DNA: TGTGCCAGTAGTATCAGTCAGGGGCCCGGTCAGCCCCAGCATTTT

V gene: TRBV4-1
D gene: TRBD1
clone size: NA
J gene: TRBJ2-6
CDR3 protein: CASSWTGTSGANVLTF
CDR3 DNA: TGCGCCAGCAGCTGGACAGGAACCTCTGGGGCCAACGTCCTGACTTTC

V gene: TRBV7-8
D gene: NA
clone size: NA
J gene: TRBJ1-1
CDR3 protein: CASSFTENTEAFF
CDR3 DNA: TGTGCCAGCAGCTTTACGGAGAACACTGAAGCTTTCTTT

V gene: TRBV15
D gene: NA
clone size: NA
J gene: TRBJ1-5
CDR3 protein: CATSFSSNQPQHF
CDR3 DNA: TGTGCCACCAGCTTCAGTAGCAATCAGCCCCAGCATTTT

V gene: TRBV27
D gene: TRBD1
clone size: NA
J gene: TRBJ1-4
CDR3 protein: CASSFDPGGSNEKLFF
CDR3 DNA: TGTGCCAGCAGTTTTGATCCAGGGGGGAGTAATGAAAAACTGTTTTTT

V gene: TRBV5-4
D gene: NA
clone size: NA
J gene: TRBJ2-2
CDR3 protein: CASSIWNTGELFF
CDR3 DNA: TGTGCCAGCAGCATCTGGAACACCGGGGAGCTGTTTTTT

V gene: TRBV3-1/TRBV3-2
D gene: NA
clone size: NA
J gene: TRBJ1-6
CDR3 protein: CASSQSLSSYNSPLHF
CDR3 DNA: TGTGCCAGCAGCCAAAGTCTGAGCTCCTATAATTCACCCCTCCACTTT

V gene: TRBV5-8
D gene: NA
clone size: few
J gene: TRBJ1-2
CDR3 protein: CASSLGAGTRFYGYTF
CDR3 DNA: TGTGCCAGCAGCTTGGGAGCAGGGACCCGGTTCTATGGCTACACCTTC

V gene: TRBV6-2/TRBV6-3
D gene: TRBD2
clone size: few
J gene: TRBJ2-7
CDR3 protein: CASSQREIREQYF
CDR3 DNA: TGTGCCAGCAGTCAGCGGGAGATTCGCGAGCAGTACTTC

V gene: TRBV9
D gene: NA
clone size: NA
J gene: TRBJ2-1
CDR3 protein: CASSVGRLNNEQFF
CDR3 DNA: TGTGCCAGCAGCGTGGGGCGACTCAACAATGAGCAGTTCTTC

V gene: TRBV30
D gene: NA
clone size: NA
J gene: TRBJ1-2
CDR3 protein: CAWSRSDHGYTF
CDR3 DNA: TGTGCCTGGAGTCGGTCGGACCATGGCTACACCTTC

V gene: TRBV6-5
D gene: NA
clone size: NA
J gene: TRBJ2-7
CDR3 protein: CASSYSGEGMNEQYF
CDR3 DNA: TGTGCCAGCAGTTACTCGGGGGAAGGGATGAACGAGCAGTACTTC

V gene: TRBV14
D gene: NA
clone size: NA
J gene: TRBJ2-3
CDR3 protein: CASSPWGPTDTQYF
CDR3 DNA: TGTGCCAGCAGCCCGTGGGGGCCCACAGATACGCAGTATTTT

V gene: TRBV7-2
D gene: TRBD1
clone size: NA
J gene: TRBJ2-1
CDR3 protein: CASSLGPGQGFNEQFF
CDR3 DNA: TGTGCCAGCAGCCTAGGCCCGGGACAGGGTTTCAATGAGCAGTTCTTC

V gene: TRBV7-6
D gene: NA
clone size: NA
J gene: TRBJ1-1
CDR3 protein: CASSLEQAFRLNTEAFF
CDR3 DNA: TGTGCCAGCAGCTTAGAACAGGCCTTCAGACTAAACACTGAAGCTTTCTTT

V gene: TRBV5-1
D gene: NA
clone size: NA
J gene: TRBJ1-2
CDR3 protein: CASSPGTRGAGGYTF
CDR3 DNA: TGCGCCAGCAGCCCGGGGACAAGGGGGGCCGGGGGCTACACCTTC

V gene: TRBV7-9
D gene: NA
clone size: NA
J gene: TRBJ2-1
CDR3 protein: CATRASGQYNEQFF
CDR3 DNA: TGTGCCACACGGGCGAGCGGGCAGTACAATGAGCAGTTCTTC

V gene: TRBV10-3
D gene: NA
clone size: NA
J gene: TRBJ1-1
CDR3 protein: CAIRGETSDTEAFF
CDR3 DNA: TGTGCCATCAGGGGGGAGACATCGGACACTGAAGCTTTCTTT

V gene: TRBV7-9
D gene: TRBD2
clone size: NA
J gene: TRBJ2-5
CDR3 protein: CASTLKAGWLAGGETQYF
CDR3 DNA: TGTGCCAGCACCTTGAAGGCAGGGTGGCTAGCGGGAGGAGAGACCCAGTACTTC

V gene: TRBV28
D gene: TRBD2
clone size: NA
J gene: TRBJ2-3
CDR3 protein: CASSPPGLADSSTQYF
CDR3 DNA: TGTGCCAGCAGTCCCCCGGGACTAGCGGATTCTAGCACGCAGTATTTT

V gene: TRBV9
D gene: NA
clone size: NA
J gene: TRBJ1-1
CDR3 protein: CASSPTGGGLTEAFF
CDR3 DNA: TGTGCCAGCAGCCCAACGGGGGGGGGCCTTACTGAAGCTTTCTTT

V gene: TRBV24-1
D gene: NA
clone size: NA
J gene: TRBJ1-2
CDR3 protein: CATSDSRDGYTF
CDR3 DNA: TGTGCCACCAGTGATTCAAGGGATGGCTACACCTTC

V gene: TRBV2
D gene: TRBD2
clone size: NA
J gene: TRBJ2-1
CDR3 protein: CASSEGLAGVNEQFF
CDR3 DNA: TGTGCCAGCAGTGAAGGTCTAGCGGGAGTCAATGAGCAGTTCTTC

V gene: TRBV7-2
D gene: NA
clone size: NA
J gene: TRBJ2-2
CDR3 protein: CASSFLAYTGELFF
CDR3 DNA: TGTGCCAGCAGCTTTTTAGCGTACACCGGGGAGCTGTTTTTT

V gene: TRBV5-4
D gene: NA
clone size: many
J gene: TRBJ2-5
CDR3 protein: CASRQGQQETQYF
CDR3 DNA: TGTGCCAGCAGACAGGGACAACAAGAGACCCAGTACTTC